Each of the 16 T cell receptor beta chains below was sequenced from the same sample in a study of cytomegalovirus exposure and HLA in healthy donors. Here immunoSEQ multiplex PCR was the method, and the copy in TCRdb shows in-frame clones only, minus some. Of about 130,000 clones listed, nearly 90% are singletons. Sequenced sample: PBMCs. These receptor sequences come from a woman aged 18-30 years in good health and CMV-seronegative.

CDR3 bases: TGTGCCAGCAGCTTAGGCCGGGACTTCTCGGGGGAGCTGTTTTTT. It is translated as CASSLGRDFSGELFF. The rearrangement links TRBV13 to TRBJ2-2, with D perhaps matching TRBD2 (6 bases). Trimming cost V 0 bases and J 8 bases, with 13 bases left between them. The V gene's germline CDR1 is PRHDT and CDR2 FYEKMQ (reference sequence). This CDR3 spans 15 amino acids.

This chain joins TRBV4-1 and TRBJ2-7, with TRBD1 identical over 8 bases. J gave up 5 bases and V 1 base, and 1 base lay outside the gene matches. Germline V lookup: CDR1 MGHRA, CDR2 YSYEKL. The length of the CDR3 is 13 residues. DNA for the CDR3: TGCGCCAGCAGCCAAGGGACAGGGAACGAGCAGTACTTC. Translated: CASSQGTGNEQYF.

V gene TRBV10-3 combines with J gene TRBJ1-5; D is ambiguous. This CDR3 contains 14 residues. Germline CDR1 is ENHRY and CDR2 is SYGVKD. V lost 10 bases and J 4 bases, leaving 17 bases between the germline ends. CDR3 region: CATRALDKNQPQHF. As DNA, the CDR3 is TGTGCCACCCGGGCACTAGACAAAAATCAGCCCCAGCATTTT.

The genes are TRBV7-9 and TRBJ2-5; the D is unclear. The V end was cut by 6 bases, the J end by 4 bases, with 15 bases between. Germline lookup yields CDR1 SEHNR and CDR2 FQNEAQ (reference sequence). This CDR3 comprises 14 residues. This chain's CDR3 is CASRQTSYAETQYF. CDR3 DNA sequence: TGTGCCAGCAGACAGACCTCGTACGCAGAGACCCAGTACTTC.

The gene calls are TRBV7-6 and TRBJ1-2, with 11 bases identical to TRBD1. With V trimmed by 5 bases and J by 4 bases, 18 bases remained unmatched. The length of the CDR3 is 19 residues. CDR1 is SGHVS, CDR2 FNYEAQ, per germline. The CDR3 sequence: CASSPNLNFGQGASYGYTF. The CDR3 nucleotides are TGTGCCAGCAGCCCTAATCTCAACTTTGGACAGGGGGCAAGCTATGGCTACACCTTC.

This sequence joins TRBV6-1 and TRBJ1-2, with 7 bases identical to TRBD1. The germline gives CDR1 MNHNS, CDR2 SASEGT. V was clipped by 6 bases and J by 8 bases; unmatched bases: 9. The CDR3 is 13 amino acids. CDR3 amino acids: CASSIDRVLGYTF. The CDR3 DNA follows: TGTGCCAGCAGCATAGACAGGGTTCTCGGCTACACCTTC.

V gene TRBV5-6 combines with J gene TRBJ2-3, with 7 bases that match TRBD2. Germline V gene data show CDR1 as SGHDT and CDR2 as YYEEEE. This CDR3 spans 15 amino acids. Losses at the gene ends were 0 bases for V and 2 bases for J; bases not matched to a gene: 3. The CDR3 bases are TGTGCCAGCAGCTTGGGGCGGGGGTACACAGATACGCAGTATTTT. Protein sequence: CASSLGRGYTDTQYF.

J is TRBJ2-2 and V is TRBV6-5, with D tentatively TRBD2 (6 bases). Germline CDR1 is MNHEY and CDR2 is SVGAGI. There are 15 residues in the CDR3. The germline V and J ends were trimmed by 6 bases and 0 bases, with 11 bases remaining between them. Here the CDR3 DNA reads TGTGCCAGCAGGCGAGCGGGTTCGAACACCGGGGAGCTGTTTTTT. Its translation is CASRRAGSNTGELFF.

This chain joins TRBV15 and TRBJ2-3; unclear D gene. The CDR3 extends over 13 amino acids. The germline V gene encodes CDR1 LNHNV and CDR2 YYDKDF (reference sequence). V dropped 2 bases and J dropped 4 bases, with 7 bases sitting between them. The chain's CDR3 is CATSRKPSDTQYF. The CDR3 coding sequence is TGTGCCACCAGCAGAAAGCCGTCAGATACGCAGTATTTT.

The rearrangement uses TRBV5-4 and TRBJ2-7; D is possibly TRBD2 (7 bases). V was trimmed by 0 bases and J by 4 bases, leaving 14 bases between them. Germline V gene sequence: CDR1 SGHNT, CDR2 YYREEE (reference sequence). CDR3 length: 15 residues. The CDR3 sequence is CASSLGAGALYEQYF. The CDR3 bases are TGTGCCAGCAGCTTGGGCGCGGGGGCCTTATACGAGCAGTACTTC.

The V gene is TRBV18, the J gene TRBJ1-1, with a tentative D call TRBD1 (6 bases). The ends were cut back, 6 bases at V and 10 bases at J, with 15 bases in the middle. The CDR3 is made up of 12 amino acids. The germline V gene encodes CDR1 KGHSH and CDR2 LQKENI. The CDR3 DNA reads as TGTGCCAGCTCCCCGGGACGGGACACAGCTTTCTTT. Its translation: CASSPGRDTAFF.

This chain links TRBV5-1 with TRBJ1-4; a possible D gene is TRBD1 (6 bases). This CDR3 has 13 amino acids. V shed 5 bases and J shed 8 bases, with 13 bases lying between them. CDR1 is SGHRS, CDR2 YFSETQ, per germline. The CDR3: CASRRTAGEKLFF. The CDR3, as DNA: TGCGCCAGCAGGAGGACAGCGGGAGAAAAACTGTTTTTT.

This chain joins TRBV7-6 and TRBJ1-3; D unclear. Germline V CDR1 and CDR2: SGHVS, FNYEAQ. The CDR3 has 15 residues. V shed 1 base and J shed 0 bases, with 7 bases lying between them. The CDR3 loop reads CASSLGWSSGNTIYF. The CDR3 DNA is TGTGCCAGCAGCTTAGGGTGGAGCTCTGGAAACACCATATATTTT. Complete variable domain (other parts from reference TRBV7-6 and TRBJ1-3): GAGVSQSPRYKVTKRGQDVALRCDPISGHVSLYWYRQALGQGPEFLTYFNYEAQQDKSGLPNDRFSAERPEGSISTLTIQRTEQRDSAMYRCASSLGWSSGNTIYFGEGSWLTVV.

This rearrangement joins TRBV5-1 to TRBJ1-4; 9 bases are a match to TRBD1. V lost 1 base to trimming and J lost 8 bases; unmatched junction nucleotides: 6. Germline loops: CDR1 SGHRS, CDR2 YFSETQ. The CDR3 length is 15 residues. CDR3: CASSLMGQGDEKLFF. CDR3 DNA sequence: TGCGCCAGCAGCTTGATGGGACAGGGAGACGAAAAACTGTTTTTT.

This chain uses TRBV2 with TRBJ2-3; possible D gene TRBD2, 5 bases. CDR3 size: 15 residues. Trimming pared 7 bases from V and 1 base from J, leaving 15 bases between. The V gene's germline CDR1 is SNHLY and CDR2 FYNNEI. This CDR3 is CASTRGGSGTDTQYF. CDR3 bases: TGTGCCAGCACCCGGGGTGGCAGCGGCACAGATACGCAGTATTTT.

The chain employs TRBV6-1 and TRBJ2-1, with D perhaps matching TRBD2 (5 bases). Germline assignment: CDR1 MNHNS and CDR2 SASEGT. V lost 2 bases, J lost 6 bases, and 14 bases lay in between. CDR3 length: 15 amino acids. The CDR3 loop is CASSEISTDFNEQFF. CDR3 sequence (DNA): TGTGCCAGCAGTGAAATCAGCACGGACTTCAATGAGCAGTTCTTC.